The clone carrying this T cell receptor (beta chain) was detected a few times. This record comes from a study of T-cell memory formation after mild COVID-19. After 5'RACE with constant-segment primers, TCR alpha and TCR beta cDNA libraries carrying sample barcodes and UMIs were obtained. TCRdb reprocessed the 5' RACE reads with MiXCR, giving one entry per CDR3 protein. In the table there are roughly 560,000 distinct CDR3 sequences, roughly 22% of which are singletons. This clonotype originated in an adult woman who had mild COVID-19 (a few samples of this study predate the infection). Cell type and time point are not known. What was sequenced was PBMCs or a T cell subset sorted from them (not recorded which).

Here the CDR3 DNA reads TGCGCCAGCAGCCGGCCGGGACAGGGGAATTTTCCTGAAGCTTTCTTT. It specifies CASSRPGQGNFPEAFF. This chain links TRBV5-1 with TRBJ1-1; 10 nucleotides align to TRBD1. J was trimmed by 6 bases and V by 4 bases; bases with no gene match: 12. The CDR3 loop spans 16 amino acids. Germline loops: CDR1 SGHRS, CDR2 YFSETQ.